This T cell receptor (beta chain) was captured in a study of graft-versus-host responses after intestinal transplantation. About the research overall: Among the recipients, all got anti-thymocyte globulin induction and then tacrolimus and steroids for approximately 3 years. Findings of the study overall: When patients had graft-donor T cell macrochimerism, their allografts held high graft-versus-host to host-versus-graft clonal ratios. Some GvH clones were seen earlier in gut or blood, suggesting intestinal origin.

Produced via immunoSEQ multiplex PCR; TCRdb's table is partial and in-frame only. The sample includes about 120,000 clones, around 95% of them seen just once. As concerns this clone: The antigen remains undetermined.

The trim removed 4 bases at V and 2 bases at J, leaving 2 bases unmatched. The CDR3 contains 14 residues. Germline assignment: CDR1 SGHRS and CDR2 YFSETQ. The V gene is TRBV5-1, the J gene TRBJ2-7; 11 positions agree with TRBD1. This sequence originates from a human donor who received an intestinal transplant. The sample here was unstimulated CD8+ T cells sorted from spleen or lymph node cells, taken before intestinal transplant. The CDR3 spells CASSAGQGAYEQYF. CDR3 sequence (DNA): TGCGCCAGCAGCGCGGGACAGGGGGCCTACGAGCAGTACTTC.